The 21 T cell receptor beta chains reported below all come from one sample, sequenced in a study of molecular identifiers for immune sequencing clone quantification. TCRdb called the PCR reads again in MiXCR, with one record for every CDR3 protein. The sample shows about half a million distinct CDR3 sequences, 25% of them seen only once. Sequencing was carried out using naive CD8+ T cells from blood, with Jurkat cell RNA spiked in. Regarding subset: FACS-sorted CD8+CD4-CCR7+CD45RA+ naive T cells. The receptor set was obtained from a human donor in good health. Some libraries in this study had Jurkat cell RNA spiked in.

This clonotype came up many times. V gene TRBV5-1 combines with J gene TRBJ2-5; TRBD2 is a possible D gene (6 bases). CDR1 and CDR2 (germline): SGHRS, YFSETQ. Trimming left V 1 base short and J 2 bases short, with 12 bases between. The CDR3 is made up of 15 amino acids. The CDR3 protein is CASSLFSGGQETQYF. The CDR3 bases are TGCGCCAGCAGCTTGTTTAGCGGAGGGCAAGAGACCCAGTACTTC.

The V gene is TRBV7-9, the J gene TRBJ2-7; TRBD1 matches at 7 bases. This CDR3 is built from 14 residues. Germline lookup yields CDR1 SEHNR and CDR2 FQNEAQ (reference sequence). Losses at the gene ends were 5 bases for V and 2 bases for J; bases not matched to a gene: 6. CDR3 residues: CASSLDRETYEQYF. The CDR3 DNA reads as TGTGCCAGCAGCCTCGACAGGGAAACCTACGAGCAGTACTTC.

This chain joins TRBV10-3 and TRBJ2-7; 11 bases match TRBD1. Germline values: CDR1 ENHRY, CDR2 SYGVKD. This CDR3 contains 13 residues. V was pared by 0 bases and J by 8 bases, with 0 bases of the junction left unmatched. For the CDR3, the DNA is TGTGCCATCAGTGAGTCGGACAGGGGGCAGCAGTACTTC. Its translation is CAISESDRGQQYF.

As concerns this clonotype: One end of the junction is discordant with germline, which a read error may explain. The genes are TRBV9 and TRBJ1-1, with 10 bases identical to TRBD1. Germline-derived CDR1 and CDR2 are SGDLS and YYNGEE. The CDR3 totals 16 residues. The CDR3 DNA reads as TGTGCCAGCGCTCGTAGGGACAGGGGCCTGAACACTGGAGCTTTCTTT. It yields the protein CASARRDRGLNTGAFF.

This clonotype has a handful of counts. V is TRBV4-2 and J is TRBJ2-2; TRBD2 is a possible D gene (5 bases). Trimming removed 4 bases at V and 1 base at J, with 16 bases between. The CDR3 is made up of 17 amino acids. Germline V gene data show CDR1 as LGHNA and CDR2 as YNFKEQ. The CDR3 loop is CASSRYPDGENTGELFF. In DNA, the CDR3 is TGTGCCAGCAGCCGCTACCCTGACGGGGAGAACACCGGGGAGCTGTTTTTT.

The gene calls are TRBV4-1 and TRBJ2-2; 8 bases map to TRBD2. Germline V lookup: CDR1 MGHRA, CDR2 YSYEKL. V gave up 8 bases and J gave up 1 base; unmatched junction bases: 3. This CDR3 spans 14 amino acids. Here the CDR3 reads CASGLAGNTGELFF. The CDR3 DNA reads TGCGCCAGCGGTCTAGCGGGGAACACCGGGGAGCTGTTTTTT.

This clonotype was counted a few times. The chain employs TRBV20-1 and TRBJ2-3, with 8 bases fitting TRBD2. CDR1 DFQATT and CDR2 SNEGSKA come from the germline V gene (reference sequence). CDR3 size: 16 residues. With 0 bases clipped from V and 4 bases from J, the junction kept 9 bases outside the gene matches. CDR3 sequence reads: CSARDSSGLGSDTQYF. The CDR3, as DNA: TGCAGTGCTAGAGACTCTAGCGGGCTGGGTTCAGATACGCAGTATTTT.

V and J are TRBV4-3 and TRBJ1-1, with TRBD1 as a possible D gene (6 bases). V was clipped by 1 base and J by 1 base, with 16 bases between them. Germline V lookup: CDR1 LGHNA, CDR2 YSLEER. The CDR3 is 17 residues long. CDR3 amino acids: CASSQVHQGPGNTEAFF. CDR3 sequence (DNA): TGCGCCAGCAGCCAAGTGCACCAGGGGCCCGGGAACACTGAAGCTTTCTTT.

This clonotype came up many times. This chain uses TRBV7-9 with TRBJ2-7; D unresolved. The germline V and J ends were trimmed by 5 bases and 0 bases, with 8 bases remaining between them. Germline V gene data show CDR1 as SEHNR and CDR2 as FQNEAQ (reference sequence). This CDR3 region has 13 residues. The CDR3 DNA is TGTGCCAGCAGCCAACAAAACTCCTACGAGCAGTACTTC. This encodes CASSQQNSYEQYF.

This clonotype was detected a few times. The rearrangement links TRBV9 to TRBJ2-7; D gene uncertain. Germline lookup yields CDR1 SGDLS and CDR2 YYNGEE. The length of the CDR3 is 14 residues. V lost 4 bases to trimming and J lost 0 bases, with 11 bases between them. Here the CDR3 DNA reads TGTGCCAGCAGCACGAGGATCAACTCCTACGAGCAGTACTTC. Protein: CASSTRINSYEQYF.

The chain links TRBV2 to TRBJ2-1, with 7 nucleotides matching TRBD1. Germline V lookup: CDR1 SNHLY, CDR2 FYNNEI. The CDR3 is 14 amino acids. V lost 2 bases to trimming and J lost 8 bases; unmatched junction nucleotides: 6. The CDR3 sequence is CASSELNRGDEQFF. The CDR3 nucleotides are TGTGCCAGCAGTGAATTAAACAGGGGCGATGAGCAGTTCTTC.

There are many counts of this clonotype. The gene calls are TRBV5-1 and TRBJ1-4, with 9 bases identical to TRBD1. The CDR3 has 17 amino acids. Germline V gene lookup returns CDR1 SGHRS and CDR2 YFSETQ. Unmatched junction bases numbered 5, after V lost 0 bases and J lost 2 bases. The CDR3 is CASSLAGTGLTNEKLFF. The DNA of the CDR3 is TGCGCCAGCAGCTTGGCGGGGACAGGGTTGACTAATGAAAAACTGTTTTTT. Filled out from reference TRBV5-1 and TRBJ1-4, the complete variable domain reads KAGVTQTPRYLIKTRGQQVTLSCSPISGHRSVSWYQQTPGQGLQFLFEYFSETQRNKGNFPGRFSGRQFSNSRSEMNVSTLELGDSALYLCASSLAGTGLTNEKLFFGSGTQLSVL.

About this clonotype itself: Sequence at one end of the junction differs from germline and may be a read error. The chain joins TRBV4-3 to TRBJ1-3; no clear D gene. The germline V gene encodes CDR1 LGHNA and CDR2 YSLEER. This CDR3 comprises 15 residues. Written as DNA, the CDR3 is TGCGCCCGCAGCCCAGACCGCCCAGTTGCAGCCACCATATACTTT. Protein: CARSPDRPVAATIYF.

The chain couples TRBV12-3 or TRBV12-4 to TRBJ2-3; D is perhaps TRBD1 or TRBD2 (6 bases each). The CDR3 has 15 amino acids. Between the trimmed V and J ends, which lost 4 bases and 2 bases, there was a span of 13 bases. CDR3 bases: TGTGCCAGCAGTTCCGGGGGCACTGTCACAGATACGCAGTATTTT. Protein product: CASSSGGTVTDTQYF.

In its sample, this clonotype was seen a few times. The genes are TRBV27 and TRBJ1-1, with D possibly being TRBD1 (6 bases). Germline V gene sequence: CDR1 MNHEY, CDR2 SMNVEV (reference sequence). The length of the CDR3 is 14 residues. With 1 base removed from V and 11 bases from J, the gap between germline ends came to 17 bases. The CDR3 sequence: CASSLLGGREYAFF. The CDR3 DNA reads TGTGCCAGCAGTTTATTGGGGGGCAGGGAGTATGCTTTCTTT.

The V gene is TRBV19, the J gene TRBJ1-5; D possibly corresponds to TRBD1 (6 bases). Germline lookup yields CDR1 LNHDA and CDR2 SQIVND (reference sequence). With 4 bases removed from V and 2 bases from J, the gap between germline ends came to 18 bases. The CDR3 consists of 17 residues. The CDR3 bases are TGTGCCAGTAGTAACGAAGGGGGGAGGTCGGGCAATCAGCCCCAGCATTTT. Protein: CASSNEGGRSGNQPQHF.

In DNA, the CDR3 is TGTGCCAGCAGTAGAATAGAGGTGGTTGAGACCCAGTACTTC. This encodes CASSRIEVVETQYF. The chain recombines TRBV28 with TRBJ2-5, with D hard to call. The CDR3 is 14 amino acids. The germline V gene encodes CDR1 MDHEN and CDR2 SYDVKM. V was clipped by 5 bases and J by 5 bases, with 15 bases between them.

The chain carries TRBV7-6 and TRBJ2-7, with a weak D call TRBD1 (6 bases). The germline V gene encodes CDR1 SGHVS and CDR2 FNYEAQ. The V and J ends lost 5 bases and 0 bases respectively, with 14 bases between them. The CDR3 totals 15 residues. The CDR3, as DNA: TGTGCCAGCAGCCAAGAACAGGGAACCTCCTACGAGCAGTACTTC. As protein: CASSQEQGTSYEQYF.

The rearrangement uses TRBV27 and TRBJ1-1; no firm D call. Germline CDR1 MNHEY, CDR2 SMNVEV (reference sequence). CDR3 size: 11 residues. Deletions cut 6 bases from V and 7 bases from J, with 9 bases between. The CDR3 DNA is TGTGCCAGCAGAACGGGGATTGAAGCTTTCTTT. The encoded protein is CASRTGIEAFF.

Concerning this clonotype itself: Given a much more abundant clone one base away, this may be a read error. The CDR3 spells CASSSGGAYAQYF. Here the CDR3 DNA reads TGTGCCAGCAGCTCCGGCGGGGCCTACGCGCAGTACTTC. This rearrangement joins TRBV7-2 to TRBJ2-7; D is perhaps TRBD2 (6 bases). CDR3 length: 13 residues. CDR1 SGHTA and CDR2 FQGNSA come from the germline V gene. Full variable domain (missing parts from reference TRBV7-2 and TRBJ2-7): GAGVSQSPSNKVTEKGKDVELRCDPISGHTALYWYRQSLGQGLEFLIYFQGNSAPDKSGLPSDRFSAERTGGSVSTLTIQRTQQEDSAVYLCASSSGGAYAQYFGPGTRLTVT.

This clonotype was counted ten times or more. V is TRBV20-1 and J is TRBJ2-7; TRBD2 is a possible D gene (6 bases). V lost 2 bases and J 2 bases, leaving 16 bases between the germline ends. This CDR3 contains 15 residues. From germline, CDR1 is DFQATT and CDR2 SNEGSKA (reference sequence). The CDR3 DNA follows: TGCAGTGCTAGAAAGATTAGCGGAAAGGCCTACGAGCAGTACTTC. Protein product: CSARKISGKAYEQYF.